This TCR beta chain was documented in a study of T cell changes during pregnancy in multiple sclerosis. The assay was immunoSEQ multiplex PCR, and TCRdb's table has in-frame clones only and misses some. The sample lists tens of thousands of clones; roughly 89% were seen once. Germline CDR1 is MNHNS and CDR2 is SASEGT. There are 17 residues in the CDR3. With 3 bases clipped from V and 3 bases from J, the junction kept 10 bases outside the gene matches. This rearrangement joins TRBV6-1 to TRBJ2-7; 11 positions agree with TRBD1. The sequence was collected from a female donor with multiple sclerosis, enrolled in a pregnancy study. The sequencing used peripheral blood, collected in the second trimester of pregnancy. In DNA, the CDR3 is TGTGCCAGCAGTGAGAGTCCCAGGACAGGGGGCCGCTACGAGCAGTACTTC. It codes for CASSESPRTGGRYEQYF.